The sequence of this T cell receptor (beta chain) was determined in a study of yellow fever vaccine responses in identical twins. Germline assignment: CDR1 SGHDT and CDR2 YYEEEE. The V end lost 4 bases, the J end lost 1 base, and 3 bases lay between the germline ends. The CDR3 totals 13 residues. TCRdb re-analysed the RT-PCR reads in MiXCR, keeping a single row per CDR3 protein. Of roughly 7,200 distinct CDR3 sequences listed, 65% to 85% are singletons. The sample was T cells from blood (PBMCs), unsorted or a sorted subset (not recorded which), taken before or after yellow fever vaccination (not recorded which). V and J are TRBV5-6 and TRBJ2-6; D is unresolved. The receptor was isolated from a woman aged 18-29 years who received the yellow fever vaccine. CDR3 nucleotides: TGTGCCAGCAGCATGTCTGGGGCCAACGTCCTGACTTTC. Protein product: CASSMSGANVLTF.